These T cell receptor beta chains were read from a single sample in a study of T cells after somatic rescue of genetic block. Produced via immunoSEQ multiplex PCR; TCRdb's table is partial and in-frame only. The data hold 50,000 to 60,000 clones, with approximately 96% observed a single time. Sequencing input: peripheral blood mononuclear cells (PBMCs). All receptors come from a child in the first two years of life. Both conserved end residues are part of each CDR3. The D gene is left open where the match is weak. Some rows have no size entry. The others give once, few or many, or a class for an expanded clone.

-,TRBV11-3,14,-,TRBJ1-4,CASSLDKLYGKLFF,TGTGCCAGCAGCTTAGACAAGTTGTACGGAAAACTGTTTTTT
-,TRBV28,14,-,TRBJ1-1,CASSLCWGRAEAFF,TGTGCCAGCAGTTTATGCTGGGGGCGGGCTGAAGCTTTCTTT
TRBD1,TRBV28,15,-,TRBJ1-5,CASSLQGVSNQPQHF,TGTGCCAGCAGTTTACAGGGGGTAAGCAATCAGCCCCAGCATTTT
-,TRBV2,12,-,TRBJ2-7,CASSDPYYEQYF,TGTGCCAGCAGTGATCCATACTACGAGCAGTACTTC
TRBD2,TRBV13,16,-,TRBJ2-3,CASSLSGRASTDTQYF,TGTGCCAGCAGCTTAAGCGGGAGGGCCAGCACAGATACGCAGTATTTT
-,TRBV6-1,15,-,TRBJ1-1,CASSELGQMNTEAFF,TGTGCCAGCAGTGAACTCGGACAAATGAACACTGAAGCTTTCTTT
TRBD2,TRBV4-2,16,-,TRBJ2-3,CASSHPGTSGTDTQYF,TGTGCCAGCAGCCATCCCGGGACTAGCGGGACAGATACGCAGTATTTT
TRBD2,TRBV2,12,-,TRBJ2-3,CATGLDVDTQYF,TGTGCCACCGGACTAGACGTGGATACGCAGTATTTT
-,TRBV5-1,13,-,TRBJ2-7,CASSLGDTYEQYF,TGCGCCAGCAGCTTGGGGGACACCTACGAGCAGTACTTC
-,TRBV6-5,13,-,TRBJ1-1,CASSSLKRKGAFF,TGTGCCAGCAGTTCCCTAAAACGGAAAGGGGCTTTCTTT
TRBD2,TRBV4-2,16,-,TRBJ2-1,CASSQGATSGSNEQFF,TGTGCCAGCAGCCAAGGTGCGACTAGCGGGAGCAATGAGCAGTTCTTC
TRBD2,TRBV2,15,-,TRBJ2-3,CASSYSGSYSDTQYF,TGTGCCAGCAGTTATAGCGGGAGTTATTCAGATACGCAGTATTTT
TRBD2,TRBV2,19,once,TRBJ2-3,CASSEALRVAGGGIDTQYF,TGTGCCAGCAGTGAAGCGCTTCGGGTAGCGGGAGGTGGGATTGATACGCAGTATTTT
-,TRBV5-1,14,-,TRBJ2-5,CASSQLATKETQYF,TGCGCCAGCAGCCAGCTAGCGACAAAAGAGACCCAGTACTTC
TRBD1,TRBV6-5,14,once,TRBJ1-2,CASSYGGQTPGYTF,TGTGCCAGCAGTTACGGGGGACAGACTCCTGGCTACACCTTC
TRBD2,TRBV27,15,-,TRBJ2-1,CASSLSLAGANEQFF,TGTGCCAGCAGTTTATCACTAGCGGGAGCCAATGAGCAGTTCTTC
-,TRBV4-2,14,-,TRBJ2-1,CASSQESGYNEQFF,TGTGCCAGCAGCCAAGAGTCTGGATACAATGAGCAGTTCTTC
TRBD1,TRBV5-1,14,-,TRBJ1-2,CASSQGQGNYGYTF,TGCGCCAGCAGCCAGGGACAGGGGAACTATGGCTACACCTTC
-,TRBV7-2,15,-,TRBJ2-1,CASSSGSWWQGEQFF,TGTGCCAGCAGCTCCGGTTCTTGGTGGCAGGGTGAGCAGTTCTTC
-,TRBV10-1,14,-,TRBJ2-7,CASPKKGSSYEQYF,TGCGCCTCCCCGAAAAAGGGGAGCTCCTACGAGCAGTACTTC
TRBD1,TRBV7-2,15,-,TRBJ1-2,CASSFDRGGNYGYTF,TGTGCCAGCAGCTTTGACAGGGGAGGAAACTATGGCTACACCTTC
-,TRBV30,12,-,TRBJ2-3,CAWSVLRDTQYF,TGTGCCTGGAGTGTACTTCGGGATACGCAGTATTTT
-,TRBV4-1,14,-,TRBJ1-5,CASSQAGGNQPQHF,TGCGCCAGCAGCCAAGCGGGAGGCAATCAGCCCCAGCATTTT
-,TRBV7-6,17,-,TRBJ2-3,CASSSGPRTTSTDTQYF,TGTGCCAGCAGCTCTGGCCCGAGAACTACTAGCACAGATACGCAGTATTTT